This TCR beta chain was recorded in a study of blood T cell repertoires in COVID-19 (dated by TCRdb to between 2020 and 2021). Regarding the complete study: The collaborator samples originated in the United States, Italy and Spain and spanned the acute and convalescent phases of COVID-19. The prospective study material was composed of cDNA or gDNA derived from T cells, B-cell-depleted T cells, or PBMCs. Subjects who had been exposed to COVID-19, were actively infected with it, or had recovered from it provided the deeply sampled blood TCRbeta repertoires that made up the dataset. A freely available public database, intended as a resource for researchers studying the immune response to SARS-CoV-2, is where the repertoires were released. Samples came from the ongoing ImmuneRACE study (first 160 participants) plus 1,254 subjects from 6 global collaborators. The sample metadata nearly always contained a de-identified subject ID, COVID-19 status, age in years and sex. Where available, HLA class I and class II types were obtained from metadata supplied by the sample provider rather than from assay-based typing.

What the authors observed across the whole study: Clinical and demographic metadata were provided uncurated, with the amount varying by source and participant.

The trim is 5 bases for V and 1 base for J, with a gap of 9 bases between the germline ends. As encoded in the germline V gene, CDR1 is MDHEN while CDR2 is SYDVKM. Including cysteine and phenylalanine, the CDR3 has 14 amino acids. Only the CDR3 DNA is retained, 42 bases long and in frame from the first base. Regarding this clone: The antigen it binds to is not known. No much larger clone exists at a distance of one base, and base qualities are not known.

TCRbeta CDR3 regions were amplified from genomic DNA using the immunoSEQ Assay, a bias-controlled multiplex PCR. The paper's data handling went like this. Nucleated cell counts per sample were estimated from amplification of reference gene primers within the assay. To quantify the absolute abundance of each unique TCRbeta CDR3 rearrangement, sequence reads were collapsed and filtered. For each sample, productive Simpson clonality was calculated as the square root of Simpson's diversity index across productive rearrangements. TCRdb provides this immuneACCESS table in a form limited to in-frame rearrangements. Some clones are lacking; in checked studies, under half of them reflect an unresolved V gene, and why the rest are absent is not known. V, J and clone size are those of that table, while D and trimming were read from the DNA. This sample gives some 97,000 clones in total; roughly 79% of them show up just once. Around 29% of the sample is taken by the ten largest.

The collaborating institutions used their own protocols to collect whole blood in K2EDTA tubes. For TCRbeta analysis, collaborators shipped samples in one of three forms: frozen whole blood, isolated PBMCs, or DNA extracted from either of those sample types. The TCR comes from an older man with active or convalescent COVID-19. The rearrangement combines TRBV28 with TRBJ1-3; TRBD1 is a weak D gene call, 6 bases matching. The sample was peripheral blood. This receptor has the CDR3 CASSPDRSGNTIYF. The nucleotide sequence reads TGTGCCAGCAGTCCTGACAGGTCTGGAAACACCATATATTTT.